This T cell receptor (beta chain) was captured in a study of T-cell memory formation after mild COVID-19. The germline V and J ends were trimmed by 10 bases and 4 bases, with 11 bases remaining between them. The CDR3 totals 13 residues. Looked up from germline, CDR1 is LGHNA and CDR2 is YNFKEQ. This clonotype showed up just a few times. Its antigen remains unknown. General study results and limits: Of the contracting clones, CD4+ ones lay mainly in CM and EM, and CD8+ ones in EMRA. Clones shrinking between day 15 and 85 showed a balanced CD4/CD8 split, and those that grew later tilted toward CD4+.

Amplification by 5'RACE using constant-segment primers produced TCR alpha and TCR beta cDNA libraries that carried sample barcodes and UMIs. TCRdb reprocessed the 5' RACE reads with MiXCR, giving one entry per CDR3 protein. The table lists 350,000 to 400,000 distinct CDR3 sequences, roughly 14% of them singletons, with roughly 22% in the top ten. The J gene is TRBJ2-6, the V gene TRBV4-2; D gene ambiguous. The TCR sequence derives from a man in his late teens or twenties who had mild COVID-19 (a few samples of this study predate the infection). Cell type and time point are not known. Source material: PBMCs or a T cell subset sorted from them (not recorded which). The CDR3 DNA sequence: TGTGCCACCACCTTGGGCGGGGCCAACGTCCTGACTTTC. The encoded protein is CATTLGGANVLTF.